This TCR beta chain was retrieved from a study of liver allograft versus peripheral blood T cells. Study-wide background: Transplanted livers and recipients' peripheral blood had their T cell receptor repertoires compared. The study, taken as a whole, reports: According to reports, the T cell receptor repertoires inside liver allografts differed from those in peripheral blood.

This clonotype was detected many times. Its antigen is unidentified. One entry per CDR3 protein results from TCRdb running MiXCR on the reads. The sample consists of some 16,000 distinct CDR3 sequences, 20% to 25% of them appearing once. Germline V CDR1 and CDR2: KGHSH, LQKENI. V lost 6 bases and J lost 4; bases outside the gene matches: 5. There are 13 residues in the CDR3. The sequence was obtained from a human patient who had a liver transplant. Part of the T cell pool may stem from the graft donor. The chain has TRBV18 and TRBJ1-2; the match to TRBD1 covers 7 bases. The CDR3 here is CASSRDSIYGYTF. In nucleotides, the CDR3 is TGTGCCAGCTCGCGGGACAGCATCTATGGCTACACCTTC.